This TCR beta chain was obtained from a study of T cells in Graves' hyperthyroidism and ophthalmopathy. Study-level points and caveats: Among thyroid clonotypes expanded above 0.001, most also appeared in blood.

The length of the CDR3 is 13 residues. The ends were cut back, 5 bases at V and 6 bases at J, with 14 bases in the middle. The V gene's germline CDR1 is GTSNPN and CDR2 SVGIG (reference sequence). RNA transcripts served as the template for amplifying TCR beta CDR3 regions. A first-round RT-PCR of the TCR CDR3 used the HTBI primer set. From the multiplex PCR reads, TCRdb called clonotypes with MiXCR, one entry per CDR3 protein. The data show fewer than 900,000 distinct CDR3 sequences, 15% to 20% seen once. On this clonotype itself: Its antigen is not known.

If no ophthalmopathy progression occurred within 18 months, Graves' hyperthyroidism was stable. Uncontrolled infection, other autoimmune disease, pregnancy and lactation each barred patients from inclusion. Source material for PBMCs was more than 9.5 ml fresh peripheral blood. Sample: blood. V is TRBV30 and J is TRBJ1-5; maybe TRBD1 (5 bases). The TCR comes from a man younger than 35 with Graves' hyperthyroidism. The CDR3 DNA is TGTGCCTGGGGGGGGGGGTTAGGTCAGCCCCAGCATTTT. It is translated as CAWGGGLGQPQHF.